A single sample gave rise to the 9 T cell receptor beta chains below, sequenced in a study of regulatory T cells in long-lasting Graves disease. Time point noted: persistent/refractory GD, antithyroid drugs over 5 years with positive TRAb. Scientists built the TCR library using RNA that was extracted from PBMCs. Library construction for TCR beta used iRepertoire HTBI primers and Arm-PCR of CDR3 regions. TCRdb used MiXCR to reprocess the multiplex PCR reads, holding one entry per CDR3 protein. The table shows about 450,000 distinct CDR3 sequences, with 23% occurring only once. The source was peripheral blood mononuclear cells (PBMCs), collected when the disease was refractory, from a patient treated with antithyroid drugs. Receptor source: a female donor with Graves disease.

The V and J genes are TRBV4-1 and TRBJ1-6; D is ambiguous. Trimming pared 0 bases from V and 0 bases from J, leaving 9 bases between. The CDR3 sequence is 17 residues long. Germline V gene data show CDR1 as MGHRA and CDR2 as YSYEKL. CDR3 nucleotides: TGCGCCAGCAGCCAAGAGGGCCGGAGCTCCTATAATTCACCCCTCCACTTT. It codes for CASSQEGRSSYNSPLHF.

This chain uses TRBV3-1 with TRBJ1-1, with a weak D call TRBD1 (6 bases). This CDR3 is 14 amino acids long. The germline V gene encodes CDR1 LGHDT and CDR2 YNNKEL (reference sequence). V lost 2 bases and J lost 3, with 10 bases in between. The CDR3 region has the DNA TGTGCCAGCAGCCAACAGGACAGACACACTGAAGCTTTCTTT. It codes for CASSQQDRHTEAFF. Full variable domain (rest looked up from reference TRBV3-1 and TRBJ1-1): DTAVSQTPKYLVTQMGNDKSIKCEQNLGHDTMYWYKQDSKKFLKIMFSYNNKELIINETVPNRFSPKSPDKAHLNLHINSLELGDSAVYFCASSQQDRHTEAFFGQGTRLTVV.

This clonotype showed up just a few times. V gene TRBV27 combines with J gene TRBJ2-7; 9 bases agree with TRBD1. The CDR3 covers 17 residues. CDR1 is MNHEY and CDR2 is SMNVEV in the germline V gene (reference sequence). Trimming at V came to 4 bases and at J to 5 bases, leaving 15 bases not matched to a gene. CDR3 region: CASSSLWPGTGSNEQYF. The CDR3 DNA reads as TGTGCCAGCAGTTCTCTATGGCCCGGGACAGGGAGTAACGAGCAGTACTTC.

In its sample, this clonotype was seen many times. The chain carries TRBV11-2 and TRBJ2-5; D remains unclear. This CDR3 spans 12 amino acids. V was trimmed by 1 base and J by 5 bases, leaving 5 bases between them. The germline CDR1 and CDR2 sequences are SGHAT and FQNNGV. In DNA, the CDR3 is TGTGCCAGCAGCTTAGTAATTGAGACCCAGTACTTC. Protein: CASSLVIETQYF.

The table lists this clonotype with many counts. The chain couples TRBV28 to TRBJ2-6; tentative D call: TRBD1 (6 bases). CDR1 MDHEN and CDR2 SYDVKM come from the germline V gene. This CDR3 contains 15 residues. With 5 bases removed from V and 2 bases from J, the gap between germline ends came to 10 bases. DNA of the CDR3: TGTGCCAGCAGTCGTAGGGGGACTGGGGCCAACGTCCTGACTTTC. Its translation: CASSRRGTGANVLTF.

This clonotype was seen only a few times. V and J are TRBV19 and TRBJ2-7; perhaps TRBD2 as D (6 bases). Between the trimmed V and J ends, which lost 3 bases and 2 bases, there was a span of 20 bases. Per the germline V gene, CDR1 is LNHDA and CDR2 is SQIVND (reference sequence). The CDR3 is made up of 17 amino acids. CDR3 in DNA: TGTGCCAGTAGTATTTCTGGGGGGACCGGACAAACCTACGAGCAGTACTTC. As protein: CASSISGGTGQTYEQYF.

In DNA, the CDR3 is TGTGCCAGCTCTCAACAACAGGGCATGAACACTGAAGCTTTCTTT. It specifies CASSQQQGMNTEAFF. J is TRBJ1-1 and V is TRBV18; D perhaps matches TRBD1 (6 bases). V lost 6 bases and J 0 bases, leaving 14 bases between the germline ends. CDR3 length equals 15 residues. Germline V gene sequence: CDR1 KGHSH, CDR2 LQKENI.

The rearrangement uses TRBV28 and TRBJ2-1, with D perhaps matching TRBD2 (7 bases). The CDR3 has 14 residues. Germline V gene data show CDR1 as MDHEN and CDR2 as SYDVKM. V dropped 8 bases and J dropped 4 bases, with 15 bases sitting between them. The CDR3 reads CASLRGGGYNEQFF. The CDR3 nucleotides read TGTGCCAGCCTGAGGGGAGGGGGTTACAATGAGCAGTTCTTC.

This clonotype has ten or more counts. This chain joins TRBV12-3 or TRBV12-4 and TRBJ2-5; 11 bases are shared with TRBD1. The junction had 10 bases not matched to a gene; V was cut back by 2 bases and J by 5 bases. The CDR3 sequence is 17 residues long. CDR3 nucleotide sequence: TGTGCCAGCAGTTTACCCTGGACAGGGGGCGCGGGGGAGACCCAGTACTTC. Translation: CASSLPWTGGAGETQYF.